This T cell receptor beta chain was obtained from a study of OX40 agonist ivuxolimab in advanced cancers. Background on the study: Dose-escalation patients had hepatocellular carcinoma, melanoma, renal cell or head and neck cancer. Notes on the study in general: Normalized T-cell clonal expansion was also low in a subset of nonresponders.

Using immunoSEQ multiplex PCR, the repertoire was profiled, and TCRdb retains in-frame clones only, with some absent. The sample carries more than 25,000 clones, about 83% recorded once. Deletions cut 6 bases from V and 6 bases from J, with 14 bases between. Looked up from germline, CDR1 is LGHNT and CDR2 is FRNRAP. This CDR3 region has 14 residues. Regarding this clone: The antigen is unknown.

This receptor was taken from an adult with an advanced solid tumor such as melanoma, head and neck, liver or kidney cancer. Material: CD4+ or CD8+ T cells sorted from blood, obtained in a trial of the OX40 agonist ivuxolimab. The V gene is TRBV12-5, the J gene TRBJ2-2; D uncertain. The CDR3 here is CASGIHPRPGELFF. CDR3 bases: TGTGCTAGTGGCATACACCCTAGGCCCGGGGAGCTGTTTTTT. Full variable domain (rest looked up from reference TRBV12-5 and TRBJ2-2): DARVTQTPRHKVTEMGQEVTMRCQPILGHNTVFWYRQTMMQGLELLAYFRNRAPLDDSGMPKDRFSAEMPDATLATLKIQPSEPRDSAVYFCASGIHPRPGELFFGEGSRLTVL.